The 7 T cell receptor beta chains reported below all come from one sample, sequenced in a study of blood T cell repertoires in COVID-19 (dated by TCRdb to 2018 to 2021). Libraries were constructed by the immunoSEQ multiplex PCR assay. This is the immuneACCESS table as TCRdb keeps it, with only in-frame sequences that have V and J called. A part of the clones is gone; compared with another copy, unresolved V genes explain less than half, and the rest is unexplained. In all, the sample holds some 260,000 clones, and 70% to 85% of those were seen once. Of the sample, approximately 4.9% is held by the ten largest clones. The specimen sequenced was peripheral blood. The receptor source for this set is an elderly woman with active or convalescent COVID-19.

The V and J genes are TRBV7-2 and TRBJ1-2; the match to TRBD1 covers 10 bases. Germline CDR1 and CDR2: SGHTA and FQGNSA. The CDR3 extends over 16 amino acids. J gave up 4 bases and V 4 bases, and 9 bases lay outside the gene matches. The CDR3 loop is CASSSGQGVVLYGYTF. CDR3 bases: TGTGCCAGCAGCTCAGGACAGGGGGTCGTTCTCTATGGCTACACCTTC.

The chain combines TRBV11-2 with TRBJ2-5; the D gene is possibly TRBD2 (5 bases). Germline V gives CDR1 SGHAT, CDR2 FQNNGV. The CDR3 runs 15 residues. The ends were cut back, 2 bases at V and 2 bases at J, with 12 bases in the middle. CDR3 sequence reads: CASSLTPAEQETQYF. For the CDR3, the DNA is TGTGCCAGCAGCTTAACCCCAGCGGAACAAGAGACCCAGTACTTC. The full variable domain, its missing parts supplied by reference TRBV11-2 and TRBJ2-5, is EAGVAQSPRYKIIEKRQSVAFWCNPISGHATLYWYQQILGQGPKLLIQFQNNGVVDDSQLPKDRFSAERLKGVDSTLKIQPAKLEDSAVYLCASSLTPAEQETQYFGPGTRLLVL.

The V gene is TRBV28, the J gene TRBJ1-4; 8 nucleotides match TRBD1. Germline CDR1 is MDHEN and CDR2 is SYDVKM. V was clipped by 6 bases and J by 8 bases; unmatched bases: 8. CDR3 length: 14 amino acids. CDR3 coding DNA: TGTGCCAGCAGATCCGGACAGGGAGGAGAAAAACTGTTTTTT. Protein product: CASRSGQGGEKLFF.

The CDR3 DNA reads as TGTGCCAGCAGCTTAGCCCGAGACAGGGGAGACACTGAAGCTTTCTTT. This encodes CASSLARDRGDTEAFF. The gene calls are TRBV7-9 and TRBJ1-1; 8 nucleotides match TRBD1. CDR1 and CDR2 from the germline V gene are SEHNR and FQNEAQ (reference sequence). This CDR3 has 16 amino acids. J lost 3 bases, V lost 0 bases, and 6 bases had no gene match.

The chain is built from TRBV2 and TRBJ1-5; D may be TRBD1 (5 bases). V was shortened by 7 bases and J by 6 bases, with 10 bases between the two germline ends. Germline V lookup: CDR1 SNHLY, CDR2 FYNNEI. The CDR3 spans 12 residues. CDR3 bases: TGTGCCAGCACCCTCGGGGGTCAGCCCCAGCATTTT. Its protein product is CASTLGGQPQHF.

The chain employs TRBV5-1 and TRBJ1-2; the D gene is possibly TRBD1 (6 bases). With 2 bases removed from V and 0 bases from J, the gap between germline ends came to 14 bases. Germline V lookup: CDR1 SGHRS, CDR2 YFSETQ. This CDR3 has 16 residues. CDR3 protein: CASSFGGLRTNYGYTF. CDR3 bases: TGCGCCAGCAGCTTCGGGGGGCTGCGGACTAACTATGGCTACACCTTC.

The chain links TRBV28 to TRBJ1-2; TRBD1 aligns across 8 bases. CDR1 and CDR2 from the germline V gene are MDHEN and SYDVKM. The junction had 10 bases not matched to a gene; V was cut back by 6 bases and J by 1 base. This CDR3 region has 16 residues. The chain's CDR3 is CASSLTWTGSNYGYTF. The CDR3 coding sequence is TGTGCCAGCAGCCTGACGTGGACAGGGAGTAACTATGGCTACACCTTC.